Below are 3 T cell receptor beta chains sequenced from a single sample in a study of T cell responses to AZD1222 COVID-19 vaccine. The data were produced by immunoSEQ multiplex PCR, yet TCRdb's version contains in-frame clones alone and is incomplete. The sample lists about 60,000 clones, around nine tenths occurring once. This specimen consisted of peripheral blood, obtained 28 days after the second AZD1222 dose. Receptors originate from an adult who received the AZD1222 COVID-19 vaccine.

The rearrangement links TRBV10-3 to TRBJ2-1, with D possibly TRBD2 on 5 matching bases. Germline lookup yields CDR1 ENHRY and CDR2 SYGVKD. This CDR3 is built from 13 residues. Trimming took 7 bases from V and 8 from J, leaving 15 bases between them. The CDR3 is CAITSPGRDEQFF. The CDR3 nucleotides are TGTGCCATCACTAGCCCGGGAAGAGATGAGCAGTTCTTC.

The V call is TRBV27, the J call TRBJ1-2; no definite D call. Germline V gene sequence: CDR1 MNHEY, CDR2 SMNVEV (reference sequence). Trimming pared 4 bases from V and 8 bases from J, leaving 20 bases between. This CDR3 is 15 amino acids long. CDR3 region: CASSSLQTHSYGYTF. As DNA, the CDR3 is TGTGCCAGCAGTTCTCTACAAACGCACTCTTACGGCTACACCTTC.

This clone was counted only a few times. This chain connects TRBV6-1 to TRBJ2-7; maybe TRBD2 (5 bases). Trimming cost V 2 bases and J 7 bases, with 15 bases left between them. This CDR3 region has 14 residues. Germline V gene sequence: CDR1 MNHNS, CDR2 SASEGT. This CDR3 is CASSETMTTREQYF. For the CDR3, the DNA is TGTGCCAGCAGTGAAACGATGACTACGAGAGAGCAGTACTTC.